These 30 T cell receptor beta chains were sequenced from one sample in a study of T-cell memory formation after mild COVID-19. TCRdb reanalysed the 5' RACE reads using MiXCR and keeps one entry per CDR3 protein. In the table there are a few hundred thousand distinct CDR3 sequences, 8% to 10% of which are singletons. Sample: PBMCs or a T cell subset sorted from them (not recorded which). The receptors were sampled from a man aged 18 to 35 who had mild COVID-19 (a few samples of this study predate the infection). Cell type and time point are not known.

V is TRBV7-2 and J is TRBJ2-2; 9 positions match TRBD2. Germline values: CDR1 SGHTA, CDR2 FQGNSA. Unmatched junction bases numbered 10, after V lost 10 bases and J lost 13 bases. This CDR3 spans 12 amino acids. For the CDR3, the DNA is TGTGCCACCCGAGCGGGGGGCCCCTTGCTGTTTTTT. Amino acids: CATRAGGPLLFF. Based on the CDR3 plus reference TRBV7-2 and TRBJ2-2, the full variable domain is GAGVSQSPSNKVTEKGKDVELRCDPISGHTALYWYRQSLGQGLEFLIYFQGNSAPDKSGLPSDRFSAERTGGSVSTLTIQRTQQEDSAVYLCATRAGGPLLFFGEGSRLTVL.

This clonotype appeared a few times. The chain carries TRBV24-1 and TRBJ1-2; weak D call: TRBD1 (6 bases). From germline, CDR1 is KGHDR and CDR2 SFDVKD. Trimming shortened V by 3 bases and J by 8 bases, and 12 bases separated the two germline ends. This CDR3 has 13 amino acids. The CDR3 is CATSDPQGRGYTF. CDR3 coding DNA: TGTGCCACCAGTGATCCTCAGGGGAGAGGCTACACCTTC.

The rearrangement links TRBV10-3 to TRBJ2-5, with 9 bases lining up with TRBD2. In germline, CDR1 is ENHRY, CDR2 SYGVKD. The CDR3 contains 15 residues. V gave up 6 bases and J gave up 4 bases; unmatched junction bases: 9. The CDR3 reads CAISPGGGRAETQYF. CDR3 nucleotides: TGTGCCATCAGCCCGGGGGGCGGGAGGGCAGAGACCCAGTACTTC.

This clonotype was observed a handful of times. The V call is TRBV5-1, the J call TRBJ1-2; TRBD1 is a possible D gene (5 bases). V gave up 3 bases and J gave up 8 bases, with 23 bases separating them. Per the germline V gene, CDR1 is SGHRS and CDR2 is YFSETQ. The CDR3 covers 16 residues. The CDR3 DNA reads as TGCGCCAGCAGCTCGGCAACGGGACCGGAGATAGGGGGCTACACCTTC. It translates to CASSSATGPEIGGYTF.

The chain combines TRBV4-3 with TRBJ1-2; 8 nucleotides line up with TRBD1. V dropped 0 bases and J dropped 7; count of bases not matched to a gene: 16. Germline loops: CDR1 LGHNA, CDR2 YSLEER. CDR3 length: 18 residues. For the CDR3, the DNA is TGCGCCAGCAGCCAAGATCTATTGTTTGGGACAGGAGTAAGTGGCTACACCTTC. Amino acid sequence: CASSQDLLFGTGVSGYTF.

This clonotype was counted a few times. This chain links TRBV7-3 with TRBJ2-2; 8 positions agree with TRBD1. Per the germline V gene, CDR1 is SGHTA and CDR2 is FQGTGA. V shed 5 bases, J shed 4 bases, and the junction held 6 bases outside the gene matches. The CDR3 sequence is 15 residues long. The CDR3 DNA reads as TGTGCCAGCAGCCCCATGGGACAGGCCACCGGGGAGCTGTTTTTT. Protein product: CASSPMGQATGELFF.

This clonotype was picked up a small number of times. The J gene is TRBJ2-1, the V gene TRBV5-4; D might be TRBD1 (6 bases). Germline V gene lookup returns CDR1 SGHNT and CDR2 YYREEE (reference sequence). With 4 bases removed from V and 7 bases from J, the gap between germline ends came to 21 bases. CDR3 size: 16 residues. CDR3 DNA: TGTGCCAGCAGCGCCGGTCGCGCCGGGACAAATAATGAGCAGTTCTTC. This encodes CASSAGRAGTNNEQFF. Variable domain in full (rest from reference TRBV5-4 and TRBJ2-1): ETGVTQSPTHLIKTRGQQVTLRCSSQSGHNTVSWYQQALGQGPQFIFQYYREEENGRGNFPPRFSGLQFPNYSSELNVNALELDDSALYLCASSAGRAGTNNEQFFGPGTRLTVL.

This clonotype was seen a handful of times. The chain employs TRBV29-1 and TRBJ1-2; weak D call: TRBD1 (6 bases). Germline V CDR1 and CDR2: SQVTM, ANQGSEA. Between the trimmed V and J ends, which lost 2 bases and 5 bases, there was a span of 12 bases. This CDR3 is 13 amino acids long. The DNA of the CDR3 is TGCAGCGTTGAAATCAGGGGAGGATATGGCTACACCTTC. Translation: CSVEIRGGYGYTF.

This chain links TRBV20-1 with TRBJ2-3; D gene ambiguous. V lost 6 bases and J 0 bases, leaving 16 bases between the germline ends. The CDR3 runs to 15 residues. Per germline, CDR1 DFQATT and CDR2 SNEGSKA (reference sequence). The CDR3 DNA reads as TGCAGTGCCCTAGGCCCCGGTGCTAGCACAGATACGCAGTATTTT. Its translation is CSALGPGASTDTQYF.

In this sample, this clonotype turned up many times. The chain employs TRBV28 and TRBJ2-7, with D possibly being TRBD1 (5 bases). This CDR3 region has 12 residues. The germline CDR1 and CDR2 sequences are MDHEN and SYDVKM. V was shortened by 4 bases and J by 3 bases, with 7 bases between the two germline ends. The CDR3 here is CASSSDSYEQYV. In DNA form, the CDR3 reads TGTGCCAGCAGTTCAGACAGCTACGAGCAGTACGTC.

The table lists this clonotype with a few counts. CDR3 region: CASSPFGGAGETQYF. The CDR3 nucleotides are TGTGCCAGCAGCCCCTTCGGCGGGGCTGGAGAGACCCAGTACTTC. The chain carries TRBV7-9 and TRBJ2-5; the D gene is possibly TRBD2 (6 bases). Germline V gene lookup returns CDR1 SEHNR and CDR2 FQNEAQ (reference sequence). V was cut by 5 bases and J by 4 bases, with 17 bases left in between. The CDR3 consists of 15 residues.

Here the CDR3 reads CSSPGRGQETQYF. CDR3 sequence (DNA): TGCAGTTCTCCGGGGAGAGGCCAAGAGACCCAGTACTTC. V gene TRBV20-1 combines with J gene TRBJ2-5, with D perhaps TRBD2 (5 bases). The length of the CDR3 is 13 residues. CDR1 and CDR2 (germline): DFQATT, SNEGSKA (reference sequence). The V end lost 8 bases, the J end lost 1 base, and 14 bases lay between the germline ends.

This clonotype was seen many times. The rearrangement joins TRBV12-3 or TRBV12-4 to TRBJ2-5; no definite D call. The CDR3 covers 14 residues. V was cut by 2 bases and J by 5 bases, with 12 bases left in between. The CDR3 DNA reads TGTGCCAGCAGTTTACTGGCCGGGTCGGAGACCCAGTACTTC. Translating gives CASSLLAGSETQYF.

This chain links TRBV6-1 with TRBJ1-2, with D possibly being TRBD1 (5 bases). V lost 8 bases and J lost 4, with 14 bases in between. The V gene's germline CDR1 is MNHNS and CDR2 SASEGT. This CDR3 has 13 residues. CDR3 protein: CASGGRTPYGYTF. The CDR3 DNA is TGTGCCAGCGGAGGAAGGACACCCTATGGCTACACCTTC.

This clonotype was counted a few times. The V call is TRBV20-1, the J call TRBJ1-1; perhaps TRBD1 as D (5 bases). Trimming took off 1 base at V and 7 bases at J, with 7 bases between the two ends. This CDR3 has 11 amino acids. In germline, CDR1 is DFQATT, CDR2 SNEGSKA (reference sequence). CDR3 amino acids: CSARVQGEAFF. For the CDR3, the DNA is TGCAGTGCTAGAGTCCAGGGTGAAGCTTTCTTT.

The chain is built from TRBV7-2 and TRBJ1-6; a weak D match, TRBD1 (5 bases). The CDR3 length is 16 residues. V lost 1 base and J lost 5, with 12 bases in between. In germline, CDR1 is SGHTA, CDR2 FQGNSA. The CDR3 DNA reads TGTGCCAGCAGCTTAGGAGGGGCCCTTAATAATTCACCCCTCCACTTT. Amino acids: CASSLGGALNNSPLHF.

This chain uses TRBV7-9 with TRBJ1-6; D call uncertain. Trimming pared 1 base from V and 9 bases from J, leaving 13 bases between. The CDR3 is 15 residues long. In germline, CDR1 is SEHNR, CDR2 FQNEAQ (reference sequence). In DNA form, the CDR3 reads TGTGCCAGCAGCTTAGACTCTCAGAGAGGTTCACCCCTCCACTTT. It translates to CASSLDSQRGSPLHF.

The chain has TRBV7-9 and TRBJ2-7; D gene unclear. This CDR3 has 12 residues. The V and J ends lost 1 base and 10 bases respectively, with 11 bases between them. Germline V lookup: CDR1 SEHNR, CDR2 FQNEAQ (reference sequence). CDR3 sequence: CASSLVLHSQYV. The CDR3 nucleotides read TGTGCCAGCAGCTTAGTTTTGCACAGTCAGTACGTC.

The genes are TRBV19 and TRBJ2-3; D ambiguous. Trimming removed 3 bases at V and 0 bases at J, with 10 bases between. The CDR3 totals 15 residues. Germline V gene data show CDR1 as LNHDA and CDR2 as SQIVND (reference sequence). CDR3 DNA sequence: TGTGCCAGTAGTATCAAGGAGACTAGCACAGATACGCAGTATTTT. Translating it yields CASSIKETSTDTQYF. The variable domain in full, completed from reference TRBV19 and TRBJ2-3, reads DGGITQSPKYLFRKEGQNVTLSCEQNLNHDAMYWYRQDPGQGLRLIYYSQIVNDFQKGDIAEGYSVSREKKESFPLTVTSAQKNPTAFYLCASSIKETSTDTQYFGPGTRLTVL.

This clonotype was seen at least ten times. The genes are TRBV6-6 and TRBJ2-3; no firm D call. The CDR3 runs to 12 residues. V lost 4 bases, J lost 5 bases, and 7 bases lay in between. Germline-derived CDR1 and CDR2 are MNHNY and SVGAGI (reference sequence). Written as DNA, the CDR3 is TGTGCCAGCAGTTCTCTTGGAGATACGCAGTATTTT. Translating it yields CASSSLGDTQYF.

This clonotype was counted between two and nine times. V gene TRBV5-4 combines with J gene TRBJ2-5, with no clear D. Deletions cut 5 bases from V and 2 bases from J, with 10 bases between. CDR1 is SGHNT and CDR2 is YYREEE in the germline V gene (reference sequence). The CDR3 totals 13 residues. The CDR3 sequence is CASRSWSQETQYF. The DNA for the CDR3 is TGTGCCAGCAGGTCGTGGTCACAAGAGACCCAGTACTTC.

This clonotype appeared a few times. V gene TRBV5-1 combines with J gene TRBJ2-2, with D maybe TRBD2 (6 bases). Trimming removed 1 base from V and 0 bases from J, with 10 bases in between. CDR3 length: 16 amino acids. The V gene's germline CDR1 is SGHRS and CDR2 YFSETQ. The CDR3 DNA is TGCGCCAGCAGCTTGCTTGCGGGGACGAACACCGGGGAGCTGTTTTTT. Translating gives CASSLLAGTNTGELFF.

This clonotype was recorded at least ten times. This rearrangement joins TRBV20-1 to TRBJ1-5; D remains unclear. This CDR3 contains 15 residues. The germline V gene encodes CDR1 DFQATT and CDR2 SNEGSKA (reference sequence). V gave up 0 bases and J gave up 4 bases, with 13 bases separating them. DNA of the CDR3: TGCAGTGCTAGAGATGTTGGTAGGGAAAATCAGCCCCAGCATTTT. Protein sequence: CSARDVGRENQPQHF.

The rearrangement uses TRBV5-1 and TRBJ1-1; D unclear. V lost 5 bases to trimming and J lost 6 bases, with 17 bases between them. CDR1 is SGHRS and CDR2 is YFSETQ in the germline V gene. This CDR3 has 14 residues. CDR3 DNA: TGCGCCAGCAGTCTAATCCCAGTAGCCCCTGAAGCTTTCTTT. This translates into CASSLIPVAPEAFF. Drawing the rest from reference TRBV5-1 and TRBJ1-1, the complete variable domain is KAGVTQTPRYLIKTRGQQVTLSCSPISGHRSVSWYQQTPGQGLQFLFEYFSETQRNKGNFPGRFSGRQFSNSRSEMNVSTLELGDSALYLCASSLIPVAPEAFFGQGTRLTVV.

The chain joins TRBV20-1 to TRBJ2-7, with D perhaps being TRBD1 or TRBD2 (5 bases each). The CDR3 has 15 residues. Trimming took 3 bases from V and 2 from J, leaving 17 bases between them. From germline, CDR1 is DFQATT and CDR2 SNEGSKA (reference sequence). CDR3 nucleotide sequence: TGCAGTGCTAGGATCGGGACGGCTGACACCTACGAGCAGTACTTC. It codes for CSARIGTADTYEQYF.

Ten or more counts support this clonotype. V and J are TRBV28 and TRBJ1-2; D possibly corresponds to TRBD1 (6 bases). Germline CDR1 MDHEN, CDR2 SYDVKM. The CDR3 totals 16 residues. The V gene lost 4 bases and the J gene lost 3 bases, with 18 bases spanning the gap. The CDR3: CASSSLTGGADYGYTF. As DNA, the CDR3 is TGTGCCAGCAGTTCCTTAACGGGGGGGGCGGACTATGGCTACACCTTC.

The CDR3 DNA reads as TGTGCCAGCAGCCCCCGGGGGGGACAGACTTATCAGCCCCAGCATTTT. Protein: CASSPRGGQTYQPQHF. The chain carries TRBV7-2 and TRBJ1-5, with 7 positions matching TRBD1. Per germline, CDR1 SGHTA and CDR2 FQGNSA. V shed 5 bases, J shed 5 bases, and the junction held 12 bases outside the gene matches. The CDR3 spans 16 residues.

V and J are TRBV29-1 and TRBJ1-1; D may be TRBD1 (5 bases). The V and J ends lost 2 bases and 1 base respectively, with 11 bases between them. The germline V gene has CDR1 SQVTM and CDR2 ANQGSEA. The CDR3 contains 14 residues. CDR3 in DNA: TGCAGCGTTGAATGGGCGGGGGGGAACACTGAAGCTTTCTTT. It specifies CSVEWAGGNTEAFF.

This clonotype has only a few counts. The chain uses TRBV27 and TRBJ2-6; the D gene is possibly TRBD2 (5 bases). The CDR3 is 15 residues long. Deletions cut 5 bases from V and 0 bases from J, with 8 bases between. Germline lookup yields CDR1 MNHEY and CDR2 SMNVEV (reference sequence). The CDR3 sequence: CASSPLGSGANVLTF. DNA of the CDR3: TGTGCCAGCAGTCCACTAGGCTCTGGGGCCAACGTCCTGACTTTC.

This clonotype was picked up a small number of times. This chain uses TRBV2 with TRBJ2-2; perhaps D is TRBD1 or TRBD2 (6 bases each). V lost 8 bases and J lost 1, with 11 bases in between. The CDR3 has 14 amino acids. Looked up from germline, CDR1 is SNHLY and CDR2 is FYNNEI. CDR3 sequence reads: CASGGRGNTGELFF. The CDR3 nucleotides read TGTGCCAGCGGGGGGCGCGGGAACACCGGGGAGCTGTTTTTT.